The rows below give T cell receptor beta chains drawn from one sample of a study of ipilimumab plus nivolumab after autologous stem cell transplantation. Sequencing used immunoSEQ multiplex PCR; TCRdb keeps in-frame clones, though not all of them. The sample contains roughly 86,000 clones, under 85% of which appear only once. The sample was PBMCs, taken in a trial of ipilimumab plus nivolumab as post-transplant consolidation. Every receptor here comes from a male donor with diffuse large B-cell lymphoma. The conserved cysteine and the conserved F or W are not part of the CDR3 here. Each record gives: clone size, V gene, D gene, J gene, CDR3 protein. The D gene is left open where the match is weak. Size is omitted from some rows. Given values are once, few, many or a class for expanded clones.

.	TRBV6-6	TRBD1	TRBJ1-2	ASSPAGTGYGYT
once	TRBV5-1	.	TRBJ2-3	ASRPGGRGTDTQY
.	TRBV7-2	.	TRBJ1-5	ASSPQGNQPQH
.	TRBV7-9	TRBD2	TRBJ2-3	ASSPGLALSTDTQY
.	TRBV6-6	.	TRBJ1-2	ASSYSHGANYGYT
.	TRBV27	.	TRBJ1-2	ASSAGHGGYPYGYT
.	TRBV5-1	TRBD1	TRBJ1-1	ASSRGTGEGTEAF
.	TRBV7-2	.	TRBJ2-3	ASSSLMKDTQY
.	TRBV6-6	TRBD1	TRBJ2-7	ASSRTGDEQY
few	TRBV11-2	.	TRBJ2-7	ASSFPGPYEQY
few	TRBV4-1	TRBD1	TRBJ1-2	ASSQGDRDGYT
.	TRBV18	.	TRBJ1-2	ASSPPGPGGYT
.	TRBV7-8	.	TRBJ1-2	ASSSGLYGYT
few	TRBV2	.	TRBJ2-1	ATSRPGRGNEQF
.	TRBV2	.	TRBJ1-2	ASSEAGSYGYT
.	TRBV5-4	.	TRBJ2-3	ASSLAVGTQY
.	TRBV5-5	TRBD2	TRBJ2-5	ASSSRDYVLETQY
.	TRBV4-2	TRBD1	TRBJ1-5	ASSQDRPGQGPQH
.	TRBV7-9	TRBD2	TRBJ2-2	ASSLDAGGPTGELF
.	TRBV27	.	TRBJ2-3	ASTGWGGSDTQY
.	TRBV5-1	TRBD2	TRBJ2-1	ASSLATSGGNNEQF
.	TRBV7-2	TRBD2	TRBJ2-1	ASSLTTISRTSGDEQF
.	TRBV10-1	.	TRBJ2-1	ASSGNSYNEQF
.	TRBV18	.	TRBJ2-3	ASSPSAGRRGSTDTQY
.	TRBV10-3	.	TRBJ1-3	ATQGNSGNTIY
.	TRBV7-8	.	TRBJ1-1	ASSLSSLGMNTEAF
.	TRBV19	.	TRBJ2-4	ASSFSTGVNIQY
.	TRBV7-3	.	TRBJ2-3	ASSLTGPDTQY
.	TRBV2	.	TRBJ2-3	ASSVDTQY
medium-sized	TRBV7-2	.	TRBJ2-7	ASSPGTGQYYEQY
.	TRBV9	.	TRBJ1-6	ASSPTTGYNSPLH
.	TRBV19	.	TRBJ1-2	ASSLLDSYGYT
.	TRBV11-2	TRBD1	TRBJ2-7	ASRQFRGSSYEQY
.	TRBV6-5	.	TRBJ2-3	ASSLGGRTDTQY
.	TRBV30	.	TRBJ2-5	AWSPAATQETQY
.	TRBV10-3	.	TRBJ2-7	ATADRFYEQY
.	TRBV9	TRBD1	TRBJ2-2	ASSVTAGGGPRELF
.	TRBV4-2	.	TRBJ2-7	ASSQDLVGSYEQY
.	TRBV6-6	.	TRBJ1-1	ASMDLEAF
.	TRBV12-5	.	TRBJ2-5	ASGSWAKGVETQY
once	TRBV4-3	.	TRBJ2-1	ASSQEGPGAYNEQF
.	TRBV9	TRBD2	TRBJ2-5	ASSAGLAGAQETQY
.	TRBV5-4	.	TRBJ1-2	ASGLVGLGYGYT
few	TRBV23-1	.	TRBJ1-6	ASSPLGRDNSPLH
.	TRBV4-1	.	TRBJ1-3	ASSQDHNLSGNTIY
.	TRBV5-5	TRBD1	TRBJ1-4	ASSPRDRVDEKLF
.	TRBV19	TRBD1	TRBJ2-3	ASRTRDRAAQY
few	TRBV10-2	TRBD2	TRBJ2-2	ASRPAGGGTGELF
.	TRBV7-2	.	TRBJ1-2	ASSVGQIY
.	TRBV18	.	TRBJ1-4	ASSPGINEKLF
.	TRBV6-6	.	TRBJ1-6	ASSGERRDSPLH
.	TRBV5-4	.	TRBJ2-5	ASSLLGDGQETQY
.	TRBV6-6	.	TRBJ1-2	ASSQEYGYT
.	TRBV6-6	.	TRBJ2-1	ASSYRAGPSEQF
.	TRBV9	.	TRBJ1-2	ASSVLSSNDGYT
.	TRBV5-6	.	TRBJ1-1	ASSFRAGLNTEAF
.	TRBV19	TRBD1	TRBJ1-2	ASTLGQLNYGYT
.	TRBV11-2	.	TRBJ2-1	ASSSPGGILSYNEQF
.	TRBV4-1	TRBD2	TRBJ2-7	ASSQDPGRGAYEQY